The 27 T cell receptor beta chains below were found in one sample sequenced in a study of T cells in localized non-small cell lung cancer. Repertoires were generated with immunoSEQ multiplex PCR, while TCRdb's copy carries only in-frame clones and drops some. The table includes almost 35,000 clones, 93% detected once. The sample was peripheral blood, taken before any cancer treatment. Every receptor here comes from an older female donor with stage I lung adenocarcinoma.

A single count supports this clone. This sequence joins TRBV27 and TRBJ1-2, with a weak D call TRBD1 (6 bases). The CDR3 is made up of 12 amino acids. The germline V gene has CDR1 MNHEY and CDR2 SMNVEV (reference sequence). V lost 5 bases and J 5 bases, leaving 9 bases between the germline ends. CDR3 sequence: CASSEQGYGYTF. The DNA of the CDR3 is TGTGCCAGCAGTGAGCAGGGGTATGGCTACACCTTC.

This sequence joins TRBV27 and TRBJ1-3, with a tentative D call TRBD1 (5 bases). V was clipped by 4 bases and J by 2 bases, with 9 bases between them. This CDR3 spans 14 amino acids. Germline CDR1 is MNHEY and CDR2 is SMNVEV (reference sequence). CDR3 DNA sequence: TGTGCCAGCAGTTCAAGGGACGCTGGAAACACCATATATTTT. Protein: CASSSRDAGNTIYF.

The gene calls are TRBV21-1 and TRBJ2-7; TRBD1 is taken as the D call from the table, unchecked against the DNA. TRBV21-1 is marked as a pseudogene. The CDR3 is made up of 15 amino acids. The CDR3 loop is CASSVRDRDSYEQYF. For the CDR3, the DNA is TGTGCCAGCAGCGTCCGGGACAGGGACTCCTACGAGCAGTACTTC.

The rearrangement links TRBV5-1 to TRBJ2-3; 10 bases are shared with TRBD2. The V gene's germline CDR1 is SGHRS and CDR2 YFSETQ. V gave up 7 bases and J gave up 2 bases; unmatched junction bases: 16. This CDR3 region has 18 residues. The CDR3: CASGESGGAGLVTDTQYF. CDR3 bases: TGCGCCAGCGGCGAGAGCGGGGGGGCCGGTTTAGTCACAGATACGCAGTATTTT. The whole variable domain, remainder taken from reference TRBV5-1 and TRBJ2-3, is KAGVTQTPRYLIKTRGQQVTLSCSPISGHRSVSWYQQTPGQGLQFLFEYFSETQRNKGNFPGRFSGRQFSNSRSEMNVSTLELGDSALYLCASGESGGAGLVTDTQYFGPGTRLTVL.

This clone is a singleton in its sample. The chain carries TRBV29-1 and TRBJ2-3; the match to TRBD1 covers 8 bases. Germline V gene sequence: CDR1 SQVTM, CDR2 ANQGSEA. This CDR3 region has 13 residues. V lost 3 bases, J lost 3 bases, and 2 bases stayed unmatched. The DNA of the CDR3 is TGCAGCGTTGATCAGGGGGCTACAGATACGCAGTATTTT. It is translated as CSVDQGATDTQYF.

V is TRBV4-1 and J is TRBJ2-6; the match to TRBD2 covers 7 bases. The J segment lost 3 bases and the V segment lost 0 bases, leaving 2 bases of the junction unmatched. This CDR3 has 16 amino acids. Germline assignment: CDR1 MGHRA and CDR2 YSYEKL. The CDR3 DNA follows: TGCGCCAGCAGCCAAGATCGCGGGGGTGGGGCCAACGTCCTGACTTTC. Translating gives CASSQDRGGGANVLTF.

The gene calls are TRBV6-5 and TRBJ2-5, with 7 nucleotides matching TRBD1. This CDR3 is built from 15 residues. The germline V gene encodes CDR1 MNHEY and CDR2 SVGAGI. After removal of 1 base from V and 2 bases from J, the junction contained 4 bases not matched to a gene. The CDR3 DNA is TGTGCCAGCAGTTACTGGGACAGACAGCAAGAGACCCAGTACTTC. It is translated as CASSYWDRQQETQYF.

The chain employs TRBV7-8 and TRBJ2-5, with no clear D. From germline, CDR1 is SGHVS and CDR2 FQNEAQ. CDR3 length: 11 residues. Trimming shortened V by 0 bases and J by 4 bases, and 0 bases separated the two germline ends. The CDR3 region has the DNA TGTGCCAGCAGCTTAGCAGAGACCCAGTACTTC. Its translation: CASSLAETQYF.

The J gene is TRBJ2-3, the V gene TRBV18; TRBD1 or TRBD2 may be the D gene (6 bases each). The germline CDR1 and CDR2 sequences are KGHSH and LQKENI. The CDR3 consists of 16 residues. V lost 3 bases to trimming and J lost 1 base, with 14 bases between them. The CDR3: CASSPLGGLGTDTQYF. The CDR3 bases are TGTGCCAGCTCACCTCTAGGGGGGCTGGGCACAGATACGCAGTATTTT.

V and J are TRBV5-6 and TRBJ1-2, with D uncertain. Germline V gene data show CDR1 as SGHDT and CDR2 as YYEEEE. The CDR3 has 15 residues. Trimming removed 6 bases from V and 3 bases from J, with 18 bases in between. Here the CDR3 reads CASTFAVQPDYGYTF. DNA of the CDR3: TGTGCCAGCACCTTTGCAGTACAGCCCGACTATGGCTACACCTTC.

The gene calls are TRBV7-2 and TRBJ1-4; weak D call: TRBD1 (6 bases). Trimming pared 1 base from V and 8 bases from J, leaving 8 bases between. CDR3 length equals 13 residues. The germline CDR1 and CDR2 sequences are SGHTA and FQGNSA. The CDR3 reads CASSLDQGEKLFF. The CDR3 nucleotides read TGTGCCAGCAGCTTAGATCAGGGGGAAAAACTGTTTTTT.

The gene calls are TRBV10-3 and TRBJ2-3, with 8 bases fitting TRBD1. Germline values: CDR1 ENHRY, CDR2 SYGVKD. Trimming at V came to 2 bases and at J to 7 bases, leaving 5 bases not matched to a gene. This CDR3 has 14 residues. CDR3 sequence: CAISEGQGGNTQYF. The CDR3 DNA reads as TGTGCCATCAGTGAGGGACAGGGAGGAAATACGCAGTATTTT.

This rearrangement joins TRBV4-3 to TRBJ1-3; perhaps TRBD1 as D (5 bases). The CDR3 is 18 amino acids. Germline V gene lookup returns CDR1 LGHNA and CDR2 YSLEER. V was cut by 0 bases and J by 0 bases, with 15 bases left in between. This CDR3 reads CASSQELLGGVSGNTIYF. CDR3 coding DNA: TGCGCCAGCAGCCAAGAACTACTCGGGGGGGTCTCTGGAAACACCATATATTTT.

The V gene is TRBV7-2, the J gene TRBJ2-5; 8 positions match TRBD2. With V trimmed by 1 base and J by 3 bases, 1 base remained unmatched. Germline V gene sequence: CDR1 SGHTA, CDR2 FQGNSA. CDR3 length: 14 residues. For the CDR3, the DNA is TGTGCCAGCAGCTTAGTACTAGCGGAAGAGACCCAGTACTTC. It codes for CASSLVLAEETQYF. The whole variable domain, filled in from reference TRBV7-2 and TRBJ2-5, reads GAGVSQSPSNKVTEKGKDVELRCDPISGHTALYWYRQSLGQGLEFLIYFQGNSAPDKSGLPSDRFSAERTGGSVSTLTIQRTQQEDSAVYLCASSLVLAEETQYFGPGTRLLVL.

The V gene is TRBV11-2, the J gene TRBJ1-4; 7 nucleotides align to TRBD1. The V gene's germline CDR1 is SGHAT and CDR2 FQNNGV. The length of the CDR3 is 13 residues. Unmatched junction bases numbered 8, after V lost 3 bases and J lost 13 bases. The CDR3 nucleotides read TGTGCCAGCAGCTTCATCTCCGACAGGGCACTGTTTTTT. Its translation is CASSFISDRALFF.

The rearrangement joins TRBV7-9 to TRBJ1-1, with TRBD1 identical over 7 bases. Per the germline V gene, CDR1 is SEHNR and CDR2 is FQNEAQ (reference sequence). The CDR3 sequence is 12 residues long. Unmatched junction bases numbered 4, after V lost 4 bases and J lost 8 bases. The CDR3 protein is CASSYGQVEAFF. In nucleotides, the CDR3 is TGTGCCAGCAGCTACGGACAGGTCGAAGCTTTCTTT.

This rearrangement joins TRBV7-9 to TRBJ2-3, with 7 bases identical to TRBD1. V gave up 3 bases and J gave up 2 bases; unmatched junction bases: 5. Germline V lookup: CDR1 SEHNR, CDR2 FQNEAQ (reference sequence). The CDR3 contains 15 residues. CDR3 sequence reads: CASSFPTGNTDTQYF. DNA for the CDR3: TGTGCCAGCAGCTTCCCGACAGGGAACACAGATACGCAGTATTTT.

As for this clone: One junction end disagrees with the germline gene, perhaps due to a read error. This chain uses TRBV9 with TRBJ2-1; 7 bases match TRBD2. Germline assignment: CDR1 SGDLS and CDR2 YYNGEE. The CDR3 contains 18 residues. CDR3 protein: CASTVVPQGRENYNEQFF. The CDR3 nucleotides are TGTGCCAGCACCGTAGTCCCCCAAGGGCGGGAGAACTACAATGAGCAGTTCTTC. The full variable domain, rest sourced from reference TRBV9 and TRBJ2-1, is DSGVTQTPKHLITATGQRVTLRCSPRSGDLSVYWYQQSLDQGLQFLIQYYNGEERAKGNILERFSAQQFPDLHSELNLSSLELGDSALYFCASTVVPQGRENYNEQFFGPGTRLTVL.

The chain links TRBV6-6 to TRBJ2-7, with D tentatively TRBD2 (5 bases). The CDR3 sequence is 14 residues long. CDR1 MNHNY and CDR2 SVGAGI come from the germline V gene (reference sequence). V lost 2 bases to trimming and J lost 1 base, with 9 bases between them. The CDR3 region has the DNA TGTGCCAGCAGTTACGGGAGCACATCCTACGAGCAGTACTTC. Translating it yields CASSYGSTSYEQYF.

This chain joins TRBV7-8 and TRBJ1-2; D not resolved. Germline V gives CDR1 SGHVS, CDR2 FQNEAQ. The CDR3 is 15 amino acids. Deletions cut 3 bases from V and 6 bases from J, with 17 bases between. DNA for the CDR3: TGTGCCAGCAGCTTTCTCGTCCCGGTGGACGATGGCTACACCTTC. It is translated as CASSFLVPVDDGYTF.

The genes are TRBV28 and TRBJ1-1; TRBD1 matches at 7 bases. The V gene's germline CDR1 is MDHEN and CDR2 SYDVKM. With V trimmed by 6 bases and J by 1 base, 11 bases remained unmatched. The CDR3 runs to 16 residues. In DNA, the CDR3 is TGTGCCAGCAGACTCCGACAGGGTTCAGGGAACACTGAAGCTTTCTTT. Translating it yields CASRLRQGSGNTEAFF.

The J gene is TRBJ1-5, the V gene TRBV7-2; D is unresolved. Deletions cut 1 base from V and 5 bases from J, with 9 bases between. Germline assignment: CDR1 SGHTA and CDR2 FQGNSA. The CDR3 is made up of 14 amino acids. The CDR3 reads CASSLEGRYQPQHF. The CDR3 bases are TGTGCCAGCAGCTTAGAAGGGCGGTATCAGCCCCAGCATTTT.

In its sample, this clone was seen once. This chain links TRBV27 with TRBJ2-3; the D gene is possibly TRBD2 (5 bases). The V gene's germline CDR1 is MNHEY and CDR2 SMNVEV (reference sequence). V was trimmed by 0 bases and J by 6 bases, leaving 16 bases between them. The CDR3 is 16 residues long. The DNA for the CDR3 is TGTGCCAGCAGTTTATCCTGGGGAGTATCGGCGGATACGCAGTATTTT. Protein sequence: CASSLSWGVSADTQYF.

This clone was counted once. The chain employs TRBV28 and TRBJ2-4; the match to TRBD2 covers 8 bases. Germline lookup yields CDR1 MDHEN and CDR2 SYDVKM. The CDR3 consists of 13 residues. V was clipped by 5 bases and J by 7 bases; unmatched bases: 4. Written as DNA, the CDR3 is TGTGCCAGCAGTCGGACTAGCACGAACATTCAGTACTTC. Translating gives CASSRTSTNIQYF.

This chain connects TRBV28 to TRBJ2-7; the match to TRBD1 covers 7 bases. Unmatched junction bases numbered 5, after V lost 10 bases and J lost 2 bases. This CDR3 is 12 amino acids long. Germline lookup yields CDR1 MDHEN and CDR2 SYDVKM. CDR3 in DNA: TGTGCCACCCAGACAGGGACCTACGAGCAGTACTTC. This gives the protein CATQTGTYEQYF.

V usage is TRBV10-3 and J usage is TRBJ2-7; 7 positions match TRBD2. Looked up from germline, CDR1 is ENHRY and CDR2 is SYGVKD. CDR3 length equals 14 residues. V lost 6 bases, J lost 6 bases, and 11 bases stayed unmatched. The CDR3 DNA reads TGTGCCATCAGCTCCGTGATGGGGGGGATCGAGCAGTACTTC. Translated: CAISSVMGGIEQYF.

This clone was observed a single time. Relative to the germline gene, one junction end is altered; a read error may explain this. V gene TRBV6-1 combines with J gene TRBJ1-5; D is unresolved. The V gene's germline CDR1 is MNHNS and CDR2 SASEGT. The CDR3 has 11 residues. CDR3 in amino acids: CASSEISLTLF. The CDR3 bases are TGTGCCAGCAGTGAGATATCCCTTACGCTTTTT.